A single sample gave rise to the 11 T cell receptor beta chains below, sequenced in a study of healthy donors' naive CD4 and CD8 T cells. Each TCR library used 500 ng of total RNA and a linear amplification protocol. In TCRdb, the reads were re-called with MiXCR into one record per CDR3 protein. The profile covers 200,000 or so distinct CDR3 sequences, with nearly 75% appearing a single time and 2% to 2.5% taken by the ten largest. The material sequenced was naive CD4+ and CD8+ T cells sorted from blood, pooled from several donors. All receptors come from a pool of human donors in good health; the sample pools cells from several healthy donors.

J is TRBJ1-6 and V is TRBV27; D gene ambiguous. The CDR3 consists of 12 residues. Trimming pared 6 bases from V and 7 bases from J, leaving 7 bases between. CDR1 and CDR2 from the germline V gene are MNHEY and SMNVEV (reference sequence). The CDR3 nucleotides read TGTGCCAGCAGCCCACAGAATTCACCCCTCCACTTT. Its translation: CASSPQNSPLHF.

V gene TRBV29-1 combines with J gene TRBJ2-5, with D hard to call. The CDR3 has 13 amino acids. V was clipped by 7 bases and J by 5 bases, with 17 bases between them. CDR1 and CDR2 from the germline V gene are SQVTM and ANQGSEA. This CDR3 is CSGRDQLLETQYF. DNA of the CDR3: TGCAGCGGCCGCGACCAATTATTGGAGACCCAGTACTTC.

DNA of the CDR3: TGTGCCAGCAGTTACTCTGTCGCAAACACCGGGGAGCTGTTTTTT. The encoded protein is CASSYSVANTGELFF. V gene TRBV6-5 combines with J gene TRBJ2-2; D remains unclear. This CDR3 has 15 amino acids. Germline-derived CDR1 and CDR2 are MNHEY and SVGAGI. With 0 bases removed from V and 2 bases from J, the gap between germline ends came to 7 bases.

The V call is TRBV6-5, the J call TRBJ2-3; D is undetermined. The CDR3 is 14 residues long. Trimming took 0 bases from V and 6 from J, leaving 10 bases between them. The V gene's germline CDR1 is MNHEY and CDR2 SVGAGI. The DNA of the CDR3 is TGTGCCAGCAGTTACTCGGAGTCTCGCGATACGCAGTATTTT. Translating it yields CASSYSESRDTQYF.

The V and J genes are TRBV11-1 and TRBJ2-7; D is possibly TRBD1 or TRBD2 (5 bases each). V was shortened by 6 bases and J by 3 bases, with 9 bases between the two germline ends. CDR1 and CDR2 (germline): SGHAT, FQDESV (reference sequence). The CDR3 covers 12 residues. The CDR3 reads CASSSGHYEQYF. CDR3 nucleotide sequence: TGTGCCAGCAGTTCGGGGCACTACGAGCAGTACTTC.

The CDR3 protein is CASTRSGRNYGYTF. DNA for the CDR3: TGTGCCAGCACCCGGTCAGGGAGAAACTATGGCTACACCTTC. The chain joins TRBV6-5 to TRBJ1-2; TRBD1 is a possible D gene (5 bases). This CDR3 is built from 14 residues. CDR1 is MNHEY and CDR2 is SVGAGI in the germline V gene. V was clipped by 7 bases and J by 2 bases, with 14 bases between them.

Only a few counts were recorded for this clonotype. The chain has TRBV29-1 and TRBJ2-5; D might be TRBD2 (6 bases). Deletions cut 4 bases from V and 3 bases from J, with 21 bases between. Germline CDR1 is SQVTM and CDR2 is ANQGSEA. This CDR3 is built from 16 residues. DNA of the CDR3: TGCAGCGTTGGACTAGAGGTGGTGTGGGAGAAAGAGACCCAGTACTTC. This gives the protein CSVGLEVVWEKETQYF. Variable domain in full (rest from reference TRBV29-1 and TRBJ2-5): SAVISQKPSRDICQRGTSLTIQCQVDSQVTMMFWYRQQPGQSLTLIATANQGSEATYESGFVIDKFPISRPNLTFSTLTVSNMSPEDSSIYLCSVGLEVVWEKETQYFGPGTRLLVL.

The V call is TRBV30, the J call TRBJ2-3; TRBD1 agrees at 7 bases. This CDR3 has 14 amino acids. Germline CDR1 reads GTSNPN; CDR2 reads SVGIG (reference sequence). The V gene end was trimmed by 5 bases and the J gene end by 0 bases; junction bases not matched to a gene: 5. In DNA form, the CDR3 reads TGTGCCTGGGCGACAGGGACCAGCACAGATACGCAGTATTTT. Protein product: CAWATGTSTDTQYF.

The DNA for the CDR3 is TGCAGCCCATTCCGGGACAAGCAAGAGACCCAGTACTTC. It translates to CSPFRDKQETQYF. J is TRBJ2-5 and V is TRBV20-1; possible D gene TRBD1, 6 bases. CDR3 length: 13 residues. Per the germline V gene, CDR1 is DFQATT and CDR2 is SNEGSKA (reference sequence).

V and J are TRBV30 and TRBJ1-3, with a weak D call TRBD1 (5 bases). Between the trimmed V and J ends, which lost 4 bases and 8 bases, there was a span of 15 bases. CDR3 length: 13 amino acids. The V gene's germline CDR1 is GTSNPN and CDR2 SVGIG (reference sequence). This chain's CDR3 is CAWMFRARDTIYF. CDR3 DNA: TGTGCCTGGATGTTCAGGGCGCGAGACACCATATATTTT. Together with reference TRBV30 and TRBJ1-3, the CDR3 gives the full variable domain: SQTIHQWPATLVQPVGSPLSLECTVEGTSNPNLYWYRQAAGRGLQLLFYSVGIGQISSEVPQNLSASRPQDRQFILSSKKLLLSDSGFYLCAWMFRARDTIYFGEGSWLTVV.

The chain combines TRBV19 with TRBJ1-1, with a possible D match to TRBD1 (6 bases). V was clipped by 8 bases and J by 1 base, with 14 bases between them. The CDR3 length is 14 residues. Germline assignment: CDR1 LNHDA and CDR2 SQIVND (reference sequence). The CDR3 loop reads CASGAGGRNTEAFF. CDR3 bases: TGTGCCAGTGGTGCCGGGGGCCGGAACACTGAAGCTTTCTTT.